This TCR beta chain was sequenced in a study of blood T cell repertoires in COVID-19. The CDR3 is made up of 13 amino acids. CDR1 and CDR2 from the germline V gene are MNHEY and SVGAGI. The V gene lost 5 bases and the J gene lost 1 base, with 8 bases spanning the gap. Authors' data handling: Amplifying reference gene primers gave estimates of nucleated cell counts. The repertoire was sequenced with immunoSEQ multiplex PCR; TCRdb's copy has only in-frame clones and lacks some. The V and J calls and the clone size are those of that table, but D and trimming were determined from the DNA. The sample has under 95,000 clones; around 79% are singletons.

Sequenced material: peripheral blood. V usage is TRBV6-5 and J usage is TRBJ1-1; D ambiguous. The sequence came from a man in his fifties or sixties with acute or convalescent COVID-19. Written as DNA, the CDR3 is TGTGCCAGCAGTCTATGGAGGAACACTGAAGCTTTCTTT. This sequence encodes CASSLWRNTEAFF.